One TCR beta chain is described in this entry. A multiplex PCR was run with 60 Vbeta primers and 13 Jbeta primers. Sequenced by immunoSEQ multiplex PCR; TCRdb stores in-frame clones only, minus some. This sample has about 180,000 clones, with 77% found just once. The data derive from a study of cytomegalovirus exposure and HLA in healthy donors. The sequencing sample was made of PBMCs. The TCR originated in a young man in good health and CMV-seronegative.

The CDR3, as DNA: TGCGCCAGCAGCGACCTGACAGGGGGCACTGAAGCTTTCTTT. Protein product: CASSDLTGGTEAFF. This chain uses TRBV5-1 with TRBJ1-1; 9 positions match TRBD1. Germline V gives CDR1 SGHRS, CDR2 YFSETQ. The CDR3 spans 14 residues. Germline trimming cut 4 bases from V and 4 bases from J; bases unmatched to any gene: 5. Together with reference TRBV5-1 and TRBJ1-1, the CDR3 gives the full variable domain: KAGVTQTPRYLIKTRGQQVTLSCSPISGHRSVSWYQQTPGQGLQFLFEYFSETQRNKGNFPGRFSGRQFSNSRSEMNVSTLELGDSALYLCASSDLTGGTEAFFGQGTRLTVV.